The sequence of this T cell receptor (beta chain) was determined in a study of blood T cell repertoires in COVID-19 (dated by TCRdb to 2020 to 2021). The study in broad terms: Collaborator samples came from the United States, Italy and Spain and covered acute and convalescent phases of COVID-19. The prospective study material was composed of cDNA or gDNA derived from T cells, B-cell-depleted T cells, or PBMCs. The dataset comprised deeply sampled blood TCRbeta repertoires from subjects exposed to, actively infected with, or recovered from COVID-19. A freely available public database, intended as a resource for researchers studying the immune response to SARS-CoV-2, is where the repertoires were released. Samples came from the ongoing ImmuneRACE study (first 160 participants) plus 1,254 subjects from 6 global collaborators. Sample metadata almost always included a de-identified subject ID, COVID-19 status, age in years and sex. HLA class I and class II types, where available, came from metadata supplied by the sample provider rather than from assay-based typing.

The immunoSEQ Assay, a bias-controlled multiplex PCR, was used to amplify TCRbeta CDR3 regions from genomic DNA. The study's own analysis went as follows. Within the assay, amplification of reference gene primers was used to estimate how many nucleated cells each sample contained. To quantify the absolute abundance of each unique TCRbeta CDR3 rearrangement, sequence reads were collapsed and filtered. Productive Simpson clonality was computed per sample as the square root of Simpson's diversity index over productive rearrangements. In TCRdb, the immuneACCESS table is reduced to in-frame sequences with V and J assigned. These tables do not hold every clone; where another copy was compared, an unresolved V gene accounts for under half, and the others remain unexplained. For V, J and clone size, that table is used; D and trimming come from the DNA. Here the sample has 150,000 to 200,000 clones; approximately 80% occur a single time. The top ten clones comprise 9.5% to 12% of the sample.

Participants in the prospective study were enrolled through a virtual design, were aged roughly 18 to 100 years, and lived in 24 United States geographic areas. Cohort assignment in the prospective study relied on participant-reported clinical history from a screening survey and a study questionnaire. ImmuneRACE Cohort 3 recovered participants were defined by two consecutive negative NP/OP PCR tests, healthcare professional clearance, or symptom resolution. Mobile phlebotomists in the prospective study collected whole blood, serum and a nasopharyngeal or oropharyngeal swab from every participant. Over a roughly two-month period, participants in the prospective study had the option of providing additional blood draws and questionnaires. Before DNA extraction, blood samples from the prospective study were shipped at room temperature or frozen. The paper's findings and limits, for the study overall: How much clinical and demographic metadata was included differed by source and by participant, and the metadata was provided uncurated.

A note on this clone: Its binding antigen is unknown. No qualities accompany the bases; no much larger clone lies one base away.

Looking up the germline V gene (reference sequence) yields CDR1 SEHNR and CDR2 FQNEAQ. From the cysteine up to the phenylalanine, the CDR3 has a length of 17 residues. Kept here is only the CDR3 DNA, which spans 51 bases and is read in frame from base 1. The junction shows trimming of 4 bases on V and 3 bases on J, and the gene matches do not reach 12 bases of it. The sample comprised PBMCs or T cells enriched from blood (not recorded which). The sequence links TRBV7-9 to TRBJ2-1, with TRBD1 matching 7 junction bases. The TCR originated in a man aged 45-60 years who had recovered from COVID-19. The DNA sequence is TGTGCCAGCAGCTCGGGACAGACCACACCGAACTACAATGAGCAGTTCTTC. This is translated as CASSSGQTTPNYNEQFF. Reference TRBV7-9 and TRBJ2-1 genes cover what lies past the CDR3, so the full variable domain is DTGVSQNPRHKITKRGQNVTFRCDPISEHNRLYWYRQTLGQGPEFLTYFQNEAQLEKSRLLSDRFSAERPKGSFSTLEIQRTEQGDSAMYLCASSSGQTTPNYNEQFFGPGTRLTVL.